This T cell receptor beta chain was captured by sequencing in a study of blood T cell repertoires in COVID-19. Background on the study: Whether acute or convalescent, the COVID-19 samples came from the United States, Italy and Spain. Nucleic acid was either cDNA or gDNA, and it came from T cells, B-cell-depleted T cells, or PBMCs.

Source study methods: Estimation of nucleated cell counts was performed using reference gene primer amplification. Data came from immunoSEQ multiplex PCR; TCRdb stores just in-frame clones and leaves some out. That table supplies the V and J calls and clone size; D and trimming were determined from the DNA. The repertoire holds 120,000 or so clones, with more than 75% as singletons. Trimming cost V 3 bases and J 2 bases, with 13 bases left between them. Germline V lookup: CDR1 MDHEN, CDR2 SYDVKM. The CDR3 has 15 residues. This sequence joins TRBV28 and TRBJ2-5; the D gene is possibly TRBD2 (6 bases). The origin of this receptor is a man aged 60 to 69 with acute or convalescent COVID-19. Sequencing input: peripheral blood. The CDR3 protein is CASSLGGRRQETQYF. CDR3 nucleotide sequence: TGTGCCAGCAGTTTGGGTGGGAGGAGGCAAGAGACCCAGTACTTC.